This T cell receptor (beta chain) came from a study of PD-1 blockade in classical Hodgkin lymphoma. General study findings and limits: Diminished baseline TCR diversity has been reported in newly diagnosed patients relative to healthy donors. At C4D1, TCR diversity had climbed significantly for CD4+ cells, though not for CD8+ cells.

Repertoires were generated with immunoSEQ multiplex PCR, while TCRdb's copy carries only in-frame clones and drops some. The sample has about 60,000 clones; approximately 94% are singletons. Of note for this clone: Antigen specificity is unknown.

Germline values: CDR1 MNHNS, CDR2 SASEGT. The CDR3 extends over 14 amino acids. V shed 2 bases and J 10 bases; nucleotides not matched to a gene: 5. Time point of the sample: cycle 4 day 1 (C4D1), after 6 weeks of nivolumab. Autologous stem cell transplantation was followed by relapse in every patient, and brentuximab vedotin exposure varied. This TCR was recovered from a human donor with classical Hodgkin lymphoma. The chain joins TRBV6-1 to TRBJ1-6, with 7 bases fitting TRBD1. The sample consisted of peripheral blood mononuclear cells (PBMCs), taken before the fourth cycle of nivolumab. For the CDR3, the DNA is TGTGCCAGCAGTGAAATAAGGGGACAGTCACCCCTCCACTTT. Its translation is CASSEIRGQSPLHF.